This T cell receptor beta chain was captured in a study of cytomegalovirus exposure and HLA in healthy donors. Turning to the study itself: An early data release held around 80 million unique TCRs from HLA-typed donors. Study results and caveats: The study flagged some 170 TCR beta chains as cytomegalovirus-associated.

A word on this clone: The antigen is undetermined.

The CDR3 has 18 amino acids. V was clipped by 4 bases and J by 0 bases; unmatched bases: 9. The germline CDR1 and CDR2 sequences are LGHNA and YNFKEQ. The PCR contained 60 Vbeta and 13 Jbeta primers. The protocol was immunoSEQ multiplex PCR, while the TCRdb copy is restricted to in-frame clones and leaves out a portion. The table lists about 150,000 clones, approximately 72% of them singletons, with 2.5% to 3% in the top ten. Sequenced sample: PBMCs. The sequence derives from a man aged 18 to 30 in good health and CMV-seronegative. This chain connects TRBV4-2 to TRBJ1-3, with 10 bases matching TRBD1. CDR3: CASSPRDRGEGSGNTIYF. CDR3 sequence (DNA): TGTGCCAGCAGCCCCCGGGACAGGGGAGAAGGCTCTGGAAACACCATATATTTT.